This TCR beta chain was observed in a study of blood T cells in healthy people across ages. Study observations and caveats: PBMCs were not sorted, which prevented a conclusive comparison of naive versus antigen-experienced cells.

In the case of this clonotype: Its antigen is undetermined.

The use of a sample-barcoded 5' primer and a J-beta primer mix characterized a second PCR of roughly 7 to 12 cycles. One entry per CDR3 protein, called by TCRdb with MiXCR from the 5' RACE reads. The repertoire holds 450,000 to 650,000 distinct CDR3 sequences, with around 24% as singletons. The CDR3 has 16 residues. Per the germline V gene, CDR1 is SGHVS and CDR2 is FQNEAQ. Deletions cut 5 bases from V and 0 bases from J, with 13 bases between. These data were also reused for a study on T cells of mothers and their children. As that study records: Donation was provided by three healthy Caucasian mothers along with their six children.

Specimen: blood. The receptor comes from a boy aged 10-17 years in good health. V usage is TRBV7-8 and J usage is TRBJ1-4; tentatively, D is TRBD1 (6 bases). In nucleotides, the CDR3 is TGTGCCAGCAGCCCCCGGACAGAGGCAACTAATGAAAAACTGTTTTTT. Protein: CASSPRTEATNEKLFF.